Described below is a single TCR beta chain sequence and its context. The record originates from a study of control samples from healthy donors and cancer patients. V dropped 7 bases and J dropped 0 bases, with 7 bases sitting between them. The germline gives CDR1 MDHEN, CDR2 SYDVKM. The CDR3 is 12 residues long. Assay: immunoSEQ multiplex PCR; the TCRdb copy retains only in-frame clones and omits some. The table includes roughly 28,000 clones, roughly 85% detected once. Sequencing used PBMCs. The TCR was taken from a man aged 55 to 69 with head and neck cancer. The chain joins TRBV28 to TRBJ2-7, with D unclear. DNA for the CDR3: TGTGCCAGCACTTCCGGCTCCTACGAGCAGTACTTC. Its protein is CASTSGSYEQYF.